The clone carrying this T cell receptor beta chain was counted a single time. Its antigen is not identified. This record belongs to a study of cytomegalovirus exposure and HLA in healthy donors. The PCR ran on 60 Vbeta and 13 Jbeta primers. The method was immunoSEQ multiplex PCR; TCRdb's version includes in-frame clones alone and lacks a portion of them. The repertoire includes approximately 200,000 clones, more than 70% of them detected once, and roughly 1.3% sits in the top ten. Study-wide findings and caveats: Cytomegalovirus-associated TCR beta chains were listed, numbering some 180. Later analysis suggested links between common viral pathogens and several top significant clusters.

At sampling all donors were nominally healthy, likely with unrecorded immune exposures. Germline V gene lookup returns CDR1 SGHTA and CDR2 FQGNSA. The CDR3 spans 14 residues. Between the trimmed V and J ends, which lost 2 bases and 5 bases, there was a span of 12 bases. This receptor was taken from a human donor in good health. The J gene is TRBJ1-1, the V gene TRBV7-2; possibly TRBD1 for D (5 bases). Sequencing used PBMCs. The CDR3 DNA follows: TGTGCCAGCAGCTTAATAGGGGTTCCGACTGAAGCTTTCTTT. Its protein is CASSLIGVPTEAFF.